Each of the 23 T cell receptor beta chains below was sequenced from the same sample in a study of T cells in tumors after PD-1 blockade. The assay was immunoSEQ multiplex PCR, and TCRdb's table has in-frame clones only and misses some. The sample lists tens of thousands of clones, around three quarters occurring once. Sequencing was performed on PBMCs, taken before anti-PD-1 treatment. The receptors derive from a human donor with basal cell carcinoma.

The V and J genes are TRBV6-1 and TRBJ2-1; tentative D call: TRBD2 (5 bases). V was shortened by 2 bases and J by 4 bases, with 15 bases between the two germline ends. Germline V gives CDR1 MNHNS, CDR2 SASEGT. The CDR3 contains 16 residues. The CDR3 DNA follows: TGTGCCAGCAGTGAATCCTCCCGAGGGCCATACAATGAGCAGTTCTTC. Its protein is CASSESSRGPYNEQFF.

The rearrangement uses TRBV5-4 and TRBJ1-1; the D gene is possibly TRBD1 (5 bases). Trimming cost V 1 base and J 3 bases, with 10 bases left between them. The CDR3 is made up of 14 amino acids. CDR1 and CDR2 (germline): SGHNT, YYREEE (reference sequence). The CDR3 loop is CASSLYGRDTEAFF. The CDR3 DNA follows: TGTGCCAGCAGCTTGTATGGCAGGGACACTGAAGCTTTCTTT.

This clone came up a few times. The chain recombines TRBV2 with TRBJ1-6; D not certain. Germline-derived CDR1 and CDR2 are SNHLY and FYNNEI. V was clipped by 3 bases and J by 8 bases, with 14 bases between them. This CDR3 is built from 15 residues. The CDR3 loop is CASSEASGQHSPLHF. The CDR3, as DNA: TGTGCCAGCAGTGAGGCTTCGGGCCAACATTCACCCCTCCACTTT.

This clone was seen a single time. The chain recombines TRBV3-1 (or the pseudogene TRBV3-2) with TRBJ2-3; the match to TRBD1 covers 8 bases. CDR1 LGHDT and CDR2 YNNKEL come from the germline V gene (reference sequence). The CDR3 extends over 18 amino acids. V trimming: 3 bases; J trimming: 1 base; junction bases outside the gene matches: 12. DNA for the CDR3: TGTGCCAGCAGCCAGGTCTCGACAGGGGTTCTTGGCACAGATACGCAGTATTTT. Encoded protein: CASSQVSTGVLGTDTQYF.

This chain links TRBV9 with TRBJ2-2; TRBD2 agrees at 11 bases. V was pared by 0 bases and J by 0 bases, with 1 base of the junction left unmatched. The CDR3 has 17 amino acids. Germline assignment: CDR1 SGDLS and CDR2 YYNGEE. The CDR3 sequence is CASSVDSGGANTGELFF. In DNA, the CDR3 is TGTGCCAGCAGCGTAGATAGCGGGGGGGCGAACACCGGGGAGCTGTTTTTT.

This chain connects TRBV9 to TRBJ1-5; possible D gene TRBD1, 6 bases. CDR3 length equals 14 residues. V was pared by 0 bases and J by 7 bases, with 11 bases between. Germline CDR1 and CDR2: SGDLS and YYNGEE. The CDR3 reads CASSVDGGPQPQHF. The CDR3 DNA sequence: TGTGCCAGCAGCGTAGATGGGGGGCCCCAGCCCCAGCATTTT.

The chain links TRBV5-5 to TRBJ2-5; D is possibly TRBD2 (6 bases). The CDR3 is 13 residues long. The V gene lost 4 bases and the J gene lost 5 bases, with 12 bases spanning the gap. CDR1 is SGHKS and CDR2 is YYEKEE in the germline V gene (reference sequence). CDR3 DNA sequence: TGTGCCAGCAGCGATTACGCGGGGGAGACCCAGTACTTC. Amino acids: CASSDYAGETQYF.

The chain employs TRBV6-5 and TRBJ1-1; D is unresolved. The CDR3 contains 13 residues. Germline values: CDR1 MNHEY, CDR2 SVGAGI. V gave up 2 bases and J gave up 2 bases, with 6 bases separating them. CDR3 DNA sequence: TGTGCCAGCAGTTACGGAATAAACACTGAAGCTTTCTTT. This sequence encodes CASSYGINTEAFF.

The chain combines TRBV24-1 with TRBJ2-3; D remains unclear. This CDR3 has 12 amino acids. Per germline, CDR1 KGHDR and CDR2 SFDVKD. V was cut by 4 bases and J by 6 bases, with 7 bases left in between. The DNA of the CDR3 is TGTGCCACCAGTGAGGGCCTGGATACGCAGTATTTT. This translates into CATSEGLDTQYF.

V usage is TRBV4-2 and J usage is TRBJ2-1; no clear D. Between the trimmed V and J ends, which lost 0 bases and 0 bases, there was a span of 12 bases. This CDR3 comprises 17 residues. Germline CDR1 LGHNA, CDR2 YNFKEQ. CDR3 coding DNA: TGTGCCAGCAGCCAAGACGCGACTTCGAGCTCCTACAATGAGCAGTTCTTC. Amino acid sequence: CASSQDATSSSYNEQFF.

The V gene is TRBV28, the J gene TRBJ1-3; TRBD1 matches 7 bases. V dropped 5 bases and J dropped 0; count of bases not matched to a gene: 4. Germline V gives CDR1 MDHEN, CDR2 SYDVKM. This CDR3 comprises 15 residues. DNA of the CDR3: TGTGCCAGCAGTCAGGGACAGCACTCTGGAAACACCATATATTTT. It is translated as CASSQGQHSGNTIYF.

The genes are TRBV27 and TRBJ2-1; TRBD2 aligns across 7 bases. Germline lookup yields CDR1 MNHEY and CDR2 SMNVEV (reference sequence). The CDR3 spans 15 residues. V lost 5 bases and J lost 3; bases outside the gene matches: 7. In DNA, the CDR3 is TGTGCCAGCAGTCCGACCCGCGGGGGCTACAATGAGCAGTTCTTC. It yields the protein CASSPTRGGYNEQFF.

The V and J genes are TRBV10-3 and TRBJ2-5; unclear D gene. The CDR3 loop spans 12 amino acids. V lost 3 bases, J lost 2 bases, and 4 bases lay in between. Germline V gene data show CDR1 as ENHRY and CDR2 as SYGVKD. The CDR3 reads CAISDPQETQYF. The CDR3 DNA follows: TGTGCCATCAGTGATCCGCAAGAGACCCAGTACTTC.

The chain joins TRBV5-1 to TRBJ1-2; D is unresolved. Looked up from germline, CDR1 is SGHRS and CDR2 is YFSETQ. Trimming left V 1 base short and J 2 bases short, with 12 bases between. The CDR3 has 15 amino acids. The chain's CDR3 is CASSLTTTPNYGYTF. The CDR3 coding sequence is TGCGCCAGCAGCTTGACAACCACACCGAACTATGGCTACACCTTC.

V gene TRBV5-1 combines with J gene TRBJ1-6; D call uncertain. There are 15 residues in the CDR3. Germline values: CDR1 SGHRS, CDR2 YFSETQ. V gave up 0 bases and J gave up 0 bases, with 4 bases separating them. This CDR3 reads CASSLDTSYNSPLHF. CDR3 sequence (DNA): TGCGCCAGCAGCTTGGACACCTCCTATAATTCACCCCTCCACTTT. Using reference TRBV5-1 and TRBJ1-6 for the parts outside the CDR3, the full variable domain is KAGVTQTPRYLIKTRGQQVTLSCSPISGHRSVSWYQQTPGQGLQFLFEYFSETQRNKGNFPGRFSGRQFSNSRSEMNVSTLELGDSALYLCASSLDTSYNSPLHFGNGTRLTVT.

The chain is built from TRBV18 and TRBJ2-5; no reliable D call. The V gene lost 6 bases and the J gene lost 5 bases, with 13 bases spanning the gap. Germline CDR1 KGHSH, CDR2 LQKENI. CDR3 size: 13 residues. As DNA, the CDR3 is TGTGCCAGCTCGTCCCGAGGTGGGGAGACCCAGTACTTC. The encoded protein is CASSSRGGETQYF.

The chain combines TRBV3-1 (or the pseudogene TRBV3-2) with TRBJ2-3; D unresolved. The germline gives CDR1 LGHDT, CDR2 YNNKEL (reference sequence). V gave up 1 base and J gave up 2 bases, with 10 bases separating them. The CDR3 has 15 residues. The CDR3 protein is CASSQGLQHTDTQYF. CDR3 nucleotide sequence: TGTGCCAGCAGCCAAGGTCTCCAGCACACAGATACGCAGTATTTT.

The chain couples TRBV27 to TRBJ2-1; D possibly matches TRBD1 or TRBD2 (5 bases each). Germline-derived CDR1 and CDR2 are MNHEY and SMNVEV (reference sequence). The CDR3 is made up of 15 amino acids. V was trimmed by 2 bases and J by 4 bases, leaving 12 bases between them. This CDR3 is CASSLRGTIYNEQFF. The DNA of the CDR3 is TGTGCCAGCAGTTTAAGAGGGACCATATACAATGAGCAGTTCTTC.

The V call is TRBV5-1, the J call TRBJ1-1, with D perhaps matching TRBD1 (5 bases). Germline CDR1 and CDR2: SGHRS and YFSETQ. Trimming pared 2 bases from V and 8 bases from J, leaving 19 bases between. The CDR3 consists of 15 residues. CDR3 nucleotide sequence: TGCGCCAGCAGCTTCATAGGGGTTGAGGCGCAGGAAGCTTTCTTT. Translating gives CASSFIGVEAQEAFF.

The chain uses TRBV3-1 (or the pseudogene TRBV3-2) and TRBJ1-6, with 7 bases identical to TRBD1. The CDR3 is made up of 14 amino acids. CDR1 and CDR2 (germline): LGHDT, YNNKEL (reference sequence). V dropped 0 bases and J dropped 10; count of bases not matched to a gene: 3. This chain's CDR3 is CASSQDRGKSPLHF. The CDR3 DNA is TGTGCCAGCAGCCAAGACAGGGGGAAATCACCCCTCCACTTT.

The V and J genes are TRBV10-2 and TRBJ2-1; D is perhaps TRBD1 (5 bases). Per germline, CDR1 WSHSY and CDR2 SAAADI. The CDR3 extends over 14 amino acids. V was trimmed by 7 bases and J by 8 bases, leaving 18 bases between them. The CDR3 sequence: CASIQEQESHEQFF. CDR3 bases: TGCGCCAGCATTCAGGAACAGGAGTCCCATGAGCAGTTCTTC.

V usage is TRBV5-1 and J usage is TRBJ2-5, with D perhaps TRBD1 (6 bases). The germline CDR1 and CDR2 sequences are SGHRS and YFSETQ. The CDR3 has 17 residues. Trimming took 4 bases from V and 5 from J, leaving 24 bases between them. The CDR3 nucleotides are TGCGCCAGCAGCCTGCCGGAGGTCAGGGGTATGCGGGAGACCCAGTACTTC. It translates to CASSLPEVRGMRETQYF.

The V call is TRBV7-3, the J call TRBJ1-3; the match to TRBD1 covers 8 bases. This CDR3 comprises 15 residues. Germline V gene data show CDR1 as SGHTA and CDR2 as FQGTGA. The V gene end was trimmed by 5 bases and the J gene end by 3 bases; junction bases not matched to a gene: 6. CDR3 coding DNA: TGTGCCAGCAGCCAATCAGGGGGCATTGGAAACACCATATATTTT. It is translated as CASSQSGGIGNTIYF.